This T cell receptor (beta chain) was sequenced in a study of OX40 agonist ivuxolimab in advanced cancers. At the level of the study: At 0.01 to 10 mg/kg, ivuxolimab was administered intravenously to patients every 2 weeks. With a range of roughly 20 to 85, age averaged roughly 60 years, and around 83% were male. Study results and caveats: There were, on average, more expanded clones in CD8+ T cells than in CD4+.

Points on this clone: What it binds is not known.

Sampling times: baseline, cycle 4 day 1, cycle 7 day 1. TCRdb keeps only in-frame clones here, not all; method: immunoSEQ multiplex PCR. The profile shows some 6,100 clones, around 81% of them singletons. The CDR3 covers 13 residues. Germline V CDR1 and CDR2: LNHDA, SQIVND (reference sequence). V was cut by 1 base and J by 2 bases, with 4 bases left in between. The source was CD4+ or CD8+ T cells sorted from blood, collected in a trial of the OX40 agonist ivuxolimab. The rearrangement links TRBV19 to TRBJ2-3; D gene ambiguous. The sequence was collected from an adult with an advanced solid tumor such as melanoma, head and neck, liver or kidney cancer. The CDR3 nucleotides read TGTGCCAGTAGTATAGTAATCACAGATACGCAGTATTTT. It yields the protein CASSIVITDTQYF.